Listed below are T cell receptor beta chains from one sample, sequenced in a study of blood T cell repertoires in COVID-19. Assay used: immunoSEQ multiplex PCR; TCRdb lists only in-frame clones, some missing. The sample carries more than 200,000 clones, approximately 91% recorded once. What was sequenced was peripheral blood. Source of these receptors: a human donor in a cohort sampled during active COVID-19. Each CDR3 is given with its conserved first and last residue. Fields, in order: CDR3 protein, CDR3 DNA, CDR3 length, V gene, clone size, J gene, D gene. The D gene is left open where the match is weak. Where a row states a size, it is once, few, many or the class of an expanded clone; other rows omit it.

cdr3_aa: CASKFRDRGNEKLFF; cdr3_nt: TGTGCCAGCAAATTTCGGGACAGGGGGAATGAAAAACTGTTTTTT; cdr3_length: 15; v_call: TRBV27; clone_size: -; j_call: TRBJ1-4; d_call: TRBD1
cdr3_aa: CASSSYSGGSTEAFF; cdr3_nt: TGTGCCAGCAGCTCTTACTCGGGGGGCTCGACTGAAGCTTTCTTT; cdr3_length: 15; v_call: TRBV11-2; clone_size: -; j_call: TRBJ1-1; d_call: -
cdr3_aa: CASSLGSSGSGYEQYF; cdr3_nt: TGCGCCAGCAGCCTCGGCTCTAGCGGGAGCGGTTACGAGCAGTACTTC; cdr3_length: 16; v_call: TRBV4-1; clone_size: few; j_call: TRBJ2-7; d_call: TRBD2
cdr3_aa: CASSPPRGTYQNYNEQFF; cdr3_nt: TGTGCCAGCAGCCCCCCGAGGGGGACATACCAGAACTACAATGAGCAGTTCTTC; cdr3_length: 18; v_call: TRBV28; clone_size: -; j_call: TRBJ2-1; d_call: -
cdr3_aa: CASTYRAEETYEQYF; cdr3_nt: TGTGCCAGCACCTACAGGGCGGAGGAGACCTACGAGCAGTACTTC; cdr3_length: 15; v_call: TRBV27; clone_size: -; j_call: TRBJ2-7; d_call: -
cdr3_aa: CASSLMAKFPSGANVLTF; cdr3_nt: TGCGCCAGCAGCTTGATGGCAAAATTCCCCTCTGGGGCCAACGTCCTGACTTTC; cdr3_length: 18; v_call: TRBV5-1; clone_size: -; j_call: TRBJ2-6; d_call: -
cdr3_aa: CAWSGGTGGSNSPLHF; cdr3_nt: TGTGCCTGGAGCGGGGGGACGGGAGGGTCAAATTCACCCCTCCACTTT; cdr3_length: 16; v_call: TRBV30; clone_size: -; j_call: TRBJ1-6; d_call: -
cdr3_aa: CASSGDPRMVAFF; cdr3_nt: TGTGCCAGTAGTGGAGACCCCCGTATGGTTGCTTTCTTT; cdr3_length: 13; v_call: TRBV19; clone_size: -; j_call: TRBJ1-1; d_call: -
cdr3_aa: CASSPSVGPANYGYTF; cdr3_nt: TGTGCCAGCAGTCCGTCGGTGGGGCCCGCTAACTATGGCTACACCTTC; cdr3_length: 16; v_call: TRBV27; clone_size: -; j_call: TRBJ1-2; d_call: -
cdr3_aa: CASSYSSGGGYEQYF; cdr3_nt: TGTGCCAGCAGTTACTCGTCAGGGGGCGGGTACGAGCAGTACTTC; cdr3_length: 15; v_call: TRBV6-5; clone_size: -; j_call: TRBJ2-7; d_call: TRBD1
cdr3_aa: CASSPPNTGANVLTF; cdr3_nt: TGTGCCAGTAGCCCACCGAACACTGGGGCCAACGTCCTGACTTTC; cdr3_length: 15; v_call: TRBV19; clone_size: -; j_call: TRBJ2-6; d_call: -
cdr3_aa: CASSYAGQFSYEQYF; cdr3_nt: TGTGCCAGCAGTTACGCGGGACAGTTTTCCTACGAGCAGTACTTC; cdr3_length: 15; v_call: TRBV6-2/TRBV6-3; clone_size: -; j_call: TRBJ2-7; d_call: -
cdr3_aa: CASSSPGEETQYF; cdr3_nt: TGTGCCAGCAGCTCCCCGGGGGAAGAGACCCAGTACTTC; cdr3_length: 13; v_call: TRBV5-4; clone_size: -; j_call: TRBJ2-5; d_call: -
cdr3_aa: CASNPSRTGRMEQYF; cdr3_nt: TGTGCCAGCAACCCCTCCCGGACAGGGAGGATGGAGCAGTACTTC; cdr3_length: 15; v_call: TRBV25-1; clone_size: -; j_call: TRBJ2-7; d_call: TRBD1
cdr3_aa: CASSYSTQGNYGYTF; cdr3_nt: TGTGCCAGCAGTTACTCGACACAGGGGAACTATGGCTACACCTTC; cdr3_length: 15; v_call: TRBV6-5; clone_size: -; j_call: TRBJ1-2; d_call: TRBD1
cdr3_aa: CASRPATLGPQPQHF; cdr3_nt: TGCGCCAGCAGACCGGCCACCCTAGGCCCTCAGCCCCAGCATTTT; cdr3_length: 15; v_call: TRBV10-2; clone_size: -; j_call: TRBJ1-5; d_call: -
cdr3_aa: CASSLVSGPSSSGNTIYF; cdr3_nt: TGTGCCAGCAGCTTAGTTAGTGGGCCAAGCAGCTCTGGAAACACCATATATTTT; cdr3_length: 18; v_call: TRBV7-2; clone_size: -; j_call: TRBJ1-3; d_call: -
cdr3_aa: CASSHGGDGYTF; cdr3_nt: TGTGCCAGCAGCCATGGGGGGGATGGCTACACCTTC; cdr3_length: 12; v_call: TRBV3-1/TRBV3-2; clone_size: -; j_call: TRBJ1-2; d_call: -
cdr3_aa: CASSMGHLTDTQYF; cdr3_nt: TGTGCCAGCAGCATGGGACATCTCACAGATACGCAGTATTTT; cdr3_length: 14; v_call: TRBV5-6; clone_size: few; j_call: TRBJ2-3; d_call: -
cdr3_aa: CASNQGAPDYEQYF; cdr3_nt: TGTGCCAGCAACCAGGGGGCCCCGGATTACGAGCAGTACTTC; cdr3_length: 14; v_call: TRBV6-5; clone_size: -; j_call: TRBJ2-7; d_call: TRBD1
cdr3_aa: CASSSMGSNTEAFF; cdr3_nt: TGTGCCAGCAGCTCGATGGGCTCGAACACTGAAGCTTTCTTT; cdr3_length: 14; v_call: TRBV11-3; clone_size: -; j_call: TRBJ1-1; d_call: -
cdr3_aa: CAIAIAGDEQYF; cdr3_nt: TGTGCCATCGCCATAGCGGGAGACGAGCAGTACTTC; cdr3_length: 12; v_call: TRBV10-3; clone_size: -; j_call: TRBJ2-7; d_call: TRBD2
cdr3_aa: CASSPRESGGSYEQYF; cdr3_nt: TGCGCCAGCAGCCCGAGAGAGAGCGGGGGGTCCTACGAGCAGTACTTC; cdr3_length: 16; v_call: TRBV5-1; clone_size: -; j_call: TRBJ2-7; d_call: TRBD2
cdr3_aa: CASSSKLGSSTDTQYF; cdr3_nt: TGCGCCAGCAGCTCGAAACTAGGGTCCTCAACAGATACGCAGTATTTT; cdr3_length: 16; v_call: TRBV5-1; clone_size: once; j_call: TRBJ2-3; d_call: -
cdr3_aa: CASSPHRGAGDYGYTF; cdr3_nt: TGTGCCAGCAGCCCCCACAGGGGGGCCGGGGACTATGGCTACACCTTC; cdr3_length: 16; v_call: TRBV3-1/TRBV3-2; clone_size: -; j_call: TRBJ1-2; d_call: TRBD1
cdr3_aa: CASSYNTGGADGYTF; cdr3_nt: TGTGCCAGCAGCTACAATACAGGGGGCGCGGACGGCTACACCTTC; cdr3_length: 15; v_call: TRBV7-2; clone_size: -; j_call: TRBJ1-2; d_call: TRBD1
cdr3_aa: CASTPQGHYGYTF; cdr3_nt: TGTGCCAGCACCCCCCAGGGCCACTATGGCTACACCTTC; cdr3_length: 13; v_call: TRBV6-6; clone_size: -; j_call: TRBJ1-2; d_call: -
cdr3_aa: CASSSLQGPYEQYF; cdr3_nt: TGTGCCAGCAGCAGCCTACAGGGGCCCTACGAGCAGTACTTC; cdr3_length: 14; v_call: TRBV11-2; clone_size: -; j_call: TRBJ2-7; d_call: TRBD1
cdr3_aa: CASRPDRVQIYEQYF; cdr3_nt: TGTGCCAGCAGACCCGACAGGGTTCAAATCTACGAGCAGTACTTC; cdr3_length: 15; v_call: TRBV27; clone_size: once; j_call: TRBJ2-7; d_call: TRBD1
cdr3_aa: CASSSTGRASYEQYF; cdr3_nt: TGTGCCAGCAGCTCAACAGGGAGGGCCTCCTACGAGCAGTACTTC; cdr3_length: 15; v_call: TRBV7-9; clone_size: -; j_call: TRBJ2-7; d_call: -
cdr3_aa: CASSQEDYLLDTQYF; cdr3_nt: TGTGCCAGTAGTCAAGAGGACTACCTCTTAGATACGCAGTATTTT; cdr3_length: 15; v_call: TRBV19; clone_size: once; j_call: TRBJ2-3; d_call: -
cdr3_aa: CASSLLRSSYNSPLHF; cdr3_nt: TGTGCCAGCAGTTTATTGCGGAGCTCCTATAATTCACCCCTCCACTTT; cdr3_length: 16; v_call: TRBV27; clone_size: -; j_call: TRBJ1-6; d_call: -
cdr3_aa: CASSERGQGGDTQYF; cdr3_nt: TGTGCCAGCAGTGAGAGGGGCCAGGGGGGAGATACGCAGTATTTT; cdr3_length: 15; v_call: TRBV25-1; clone_size: -; j_call: TRBJ2-3; d_call: -
cdr3_aa: CASSPLQGGRNTIYF; cdr3_nt: TGTGCCAGCAGCCCTTTACAGGGCGGACGAAACACCATATATTTT; cdr3_length: 15; v_call: TRBV7-2; clone_size: few; j_call: TRBJ1-3; d_call: -
cdr3_aa: CASSSHAGQGAYEQYF; cdr3_nt: TGTGCCAGCAGCTCCCATGCGGGACAGGGGGCCTACGAGCAGTACTTC; cdr3_length: 16; v_call: TRBV7-9; clone_size: -; j_call: TRBJ2-7; d_call: TRBD1
cdr3_aa: CARQRTENEKLFF; cdr3_nt: TGTGCCCGCCAGAGGACAGAAAATGAAAAACTGTTTTTT; cdr3_length: 13; v_call: TRBV30; clone_size: -; j_call: TRBJ1-4; d_call: -
cdr3_aa: CASSLQGSYGYTF; cdr3_nt: TGCGCCAGCTCCCTTCAGGGTAGCTATGGCTACACCTTC; cdr3_length: 13; v_call: TRBV10-2; clone_size: -; j_call: TRBJ1-2; d_call: -
cdr3_aa: CAISPGGTEAFF; cdr3_nt: TGTGCCATCAGTCCAGGGGGCACTGAAGCTTTCTTT; cdr3_length: 12; v_call: TRBV10-3; clone_size: -; j_call: TRBJ1-1; d_call: TRBD1
cdr3_aa: CASSLVMEGTEAFF; cdr3_nt: TGTGCCAGCAGCTTAGTTATGGAGGGCACTGAAGCTTTCTTT; cdr3_length: 14; v_call: TRBV7-9; clone_size: -; j_call: TRBJ1-1; d_call: -
cdr3_aa: CAISGVQVGIQYF; cdr3_nt: TGTGCCATCAGTGGTGTCCAGGTTGGGATTCAGTACTTC; cdr3_length: 13; v_call: TRBV10-3; clone_size: -; j_call: TRBJ2-4; d_call: -
cdr3_aa: CASSPRLAEETQYF; cdr3_nt: TGTGCCAGCAGCCCTAGACTAGCGGAAGAGACCCAGTACTTC; cdr3_length: 14; v_call: TRBV7-9; clone_size: -; j_call: TRBJ2-5; d_call: TRBD2
cdr3_aa: CASSLWSLGGNEQFF; cdr3_nt: TGTGCCAGCAGTTTATGGAGTCTCGGTGGGAATGAGCAGTTCTTC; cdr3_length: 15; v_call: TRBV27; clone_size: -; j_call: TRBJ2-1; d_call: -
cdr3_aa: CASSLSRGFSYEQYF; cdr3_nt: TGCGCCAGCAGCCTCTCTAGGGGGTTTTCCTACGAGCAGTACTTC; cdr3_length: 15; v_call: TRBV4-3; clone_size: -; j_call: TRBJ2-7; d_call: -
cdr3_aa: CASSFSRGQKLFF; cdr3_nt: TGTGCCAGCAGTTTCTCCAGGGGTCAAAAACTGTTTTTT; cdr3_length: 13; v_call: TRBV27; clone_size: -; j_call: TRBJ1-4; d_call: -
cdr3_aa: CASSHRNTEAFF; cdr3_nt: TGCGCCAGCAGTCACAGGAACACTGAAGCTTTCTTT; cdr3_length: 12; v_call: TRBV10-2; clone_size: once; j_call: TRBJ1-1; d_call: -
cdr3_aa: CASSLNSFPAEAFF; cdr3_nt: TGTGCCAGCAGCCTGAATAGTTTCCCCGCTGAAGCTTTCTTT; cdr3_length: 14; v_call: TRBV5-4; clone_size: -; j_call: TRBJ1-1; d_call: -
cdr3_aa: CATALGMNTEAFF; cdr3_nt: TGTGCCACCGCACTAGGTATGAACACTGAAGCTTTCTTT; cdr3_length: 13; v_call: TRBV10-3; clone_size: many; j_call: TRBJ1-1; d_call: -
cdr3_aa: CASSTLSYNEQFF; cdr3_nt: TGTGCCAGCAGCACCCTGAGTTACAATGAGCAGTTCTTC; cdr3_length: 13; v_call: TRBV27; clone_size: -; j_call: TRBJ2-1; d_call: -
cdr3_aa: CAWSVRGGPQHF; cdr3_nt: TGTGCCTGGAGTGTACGGGGGGGGCCCCAGCATTTT; cdr3_length: 12; v_call: TRBV30; clone_size: -; j_call: TRBJ1-5; d_call: -